This TCR beta chain was obtained from a study of PD-1 blockade in classical Hodgkin lymphoma. This CDR3 spans 14 amino acids. Trimming took 3 bases from V and 6 from J; bases not matched to a gene: 6. Germline assignment: CDR1 SGHRS and CDR2 YFSETQ. Measured with immunoSEQ multiplex PCR; TCRdb has only the in-frame clones, and not every one. The sample lists more than 50,000 clones; 65% to 75% were seen once. All trial patients relapsed after autologous stem cell transplantation. This specimen consisted of peripheral blood mononuclear cells (PBMCs), obtained before the second cycle of nivolumab. The V and J genes are TRBV5-1 and TRBJ1-1, with 9 positions matching TRBD1. The source of this sequence is a human donor with classical Hodgkin lymphoma. The DNA of the CDR3 is TGCGCCAGCAGCTCCCGGACAGGGGAGGCTGAAGCTTTCTTT. It codes for CASSSRTGEAEAFF. The full variable domain, its missing parts supplied by reference TRBV5-1 and TRBJ1-1, is KAGVTQTPRYLIKTRGQQVTLSCSPISGHRSVSWYQQTPGQGLQFLFEYFSETQRNKGNFPGRFSGRQFSNSRSEMNVSTLELGDSALYLCASSSRTGEAEAFFGQGTRLTVV.